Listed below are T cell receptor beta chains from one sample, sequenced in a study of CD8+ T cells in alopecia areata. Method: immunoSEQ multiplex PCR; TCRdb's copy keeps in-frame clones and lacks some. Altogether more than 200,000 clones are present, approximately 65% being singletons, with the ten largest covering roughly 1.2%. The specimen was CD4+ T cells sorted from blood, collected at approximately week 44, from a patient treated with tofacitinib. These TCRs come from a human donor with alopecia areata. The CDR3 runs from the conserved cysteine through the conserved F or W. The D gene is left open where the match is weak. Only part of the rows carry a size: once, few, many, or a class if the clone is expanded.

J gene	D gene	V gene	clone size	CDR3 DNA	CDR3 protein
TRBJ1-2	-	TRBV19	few	TGTGCCAGTACCCCAACGGCGTTATCCTATGGCTACACCTTC	CASTPTALSYGYTF
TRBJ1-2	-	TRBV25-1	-	TGTGCCAGCAGTGAAGGGCAGGGAATCTATGGCTACACCTTC	CASSEGQGIYGYTF
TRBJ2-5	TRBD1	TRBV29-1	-	TGCAGCGCGAGACAGGGCCGCGAGACCCAGTACTTC	CSARQGRETQYF
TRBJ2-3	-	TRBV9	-	TGTGCCAGCAGCGCAGAGGAATTCACAGATACGCAGTATTTT	CASSAEEFTDTQYF
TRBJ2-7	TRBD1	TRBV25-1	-	TGTGCCAGCAGCCCGACAGGGGACTACGAGCAGTACTTC	CASSPTGDYEQYF
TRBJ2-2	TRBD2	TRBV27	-	TGTGCCAGCAGGCTAGCGGGGGCCAACACCGGGGAGCTGTTTTTT	CASRLAGANTGELFF
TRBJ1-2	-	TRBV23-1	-	TGCGCCAGCAGTCACCGCGGGCCCTTAAACTATGGCTACACCTTC	CASSHRGPLNYGYTF
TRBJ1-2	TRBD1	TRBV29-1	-	TGCAGCGTTGAAGTCCAGGGGGCTGGCTACACCTTC	CSVEVQGAGYTF
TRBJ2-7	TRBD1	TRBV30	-	TGTGCCTGGAGTGATCTCGGACAGGGTACCTACGAGCAGTACTTC	CAWSDLGQGTYEQYF
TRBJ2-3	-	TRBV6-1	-	TGTGCCAGCAGCGGCAGGGACCTAAGCACAGATACGCAGTATTTT	CASSGRDLSTDTQYF
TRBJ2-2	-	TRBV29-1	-	TGCAGCGGGGATGTGGGGAACACCGGGGAGCTGTTTTTT	CSGDVGNTGELFF